The 32 T cell receptor beta chains below all came from one sample that was sequenced in a study of CD8 T cells in Susac syndrome. cDNA came from about 0.5 to 1 ug RNA primed by random hexamers. TCRdb analysed the immunoSEQ multiplex PCR reads with MiXCR anew, one entry per CDR3 protein. The sample includes more than 100,000 distinct CDR3 sequences, over 90% seen only once; the top ten take roughly 0.11%. Sequenced sample: CD4+ T cells from PBMCs. Source of these receptors: a human donor in good health.

The CDR3 DNA reads as TGTGCCAGCAGAACCGTGGGCCTCAATCAGCCCCAGCATTTT. Residues: CASRTVGLNQPQHF. The chain joins TRBV6-5 to TRBJ1-5, with D unresolved. Per the germline V gene, CDR1 is MNHEY and CDR2 is SVGAGI. There are 14 residues in the CDR3. The V end lost 6 bases, the J end lost 3 bases, and 12 bases lay between the germline ends.

This chain links TRBV3-1 with TRBJ2-5, with 15 bases matching TRBD2. This CDR3 contains 16 residues. The V gene's germline CDR1 is LGHDT and CDR2 YNNKEL (reference sequence). Trimming at V came to 3 bases and at J to 9 bases, leaving 8 bases not matched to a gene. The CDR3 DNA reads TGTGCCAGCAGCCAGGCCGGGACTAGCGGGAGGACGTCCCAGTACTTC. This codes for CASSQAGTSGRTSQYF.

This clonotype was observed once. V is TRBV5-1 and J is TRBJ2-6; D may be TRBD2 (5 bases). Germline V gene data show CDR1 as SGHRS and CDR2 as YFSETQ. The V end lost 1 base, the J end lost 0 bases, and 11 bases lay between the germline ends. CDR3 length equals 17 residues. The CDR3 bases are TGCGCCAGCAGCTTGTGGTCGGGGAGCTCTGGGGCCAACGTCCTGACTTTC. Protein: CASSLWSGSSGANVLTF. Full variable domain (rest looked up from reference TRBV5-1 and TRBJ2-6): KAGVTQTPRYLIKTRGQQVTLSCSPISGHRSVSWYQQTPGQGLQFLFEYFSETQRNKGNFPGRFSGRQFSNSRSEMNVSTLELGDSALYLCASSLWSGSSGANVLTFGAGSRLTVL.

The chain joins TRBV30 to TRBJ2-6, with TRBD1 matching over 8 bases. V trimming: 5 bases; J trimming: 2 bases; junction bases outside the gene matches: 5. The CDR3 contains 15 residues. The germline V gene encodes CDR1 GTSNPN and CDR2 SVGIG (reference sequence). CDR3 protein: CAWLTGAAGANVLTF. DNA for the CDR3: TGTGCCTGGCTGACAGGGGCGGCTGGGGCCAACGTCCTGACTTTC.

The chain uses TRBV6-1 and TRBJ1-5, with a tentative D call TRBD1 (5 bases). Germline values: CDR1 MNHNS, CDR2 SASEGT. This CDR3 contains 15 residues. Trimming left V 2 bases short and J 2 bases short, with 10 bases between. The CDR3: CASSENGGGNQPQHF. CDR3 coding DNA: TGTGCCAGCAGTGAAAACGGGGGTGGCAATCAGCCCCAGCATTTT.

The chain uses TRBV7-2 and TRBJ2-1; D remains ambiguous. Trimming shortened V by 1 base and J by 9 bases, and 16 bases separated the two germline ends. Looked up from germline, CDR1 is SGHTA and CDR2 is FQGNSA. The length of the CDR3 is 15 residues. The CDR3 region has the DNA TGTGCCAGCAGCTTAGAGTCGAGCCAGTCCACTGAGCAGTTCTTC. Amino acids: CASSLESSQSTEQFF.

The V gene is TRBV2, the J gene TRBJ2-5; 13 bases fit TRBD2. Looked up from germline, CDR1 is SNHLY and CDR2 is FYNNEI. The CDR3 spans 17 residues. V was pared by 4 bases and J by 5 bases, with 10 bases of the junction left unmatched. CDR3 loop: CASSATGLAGAGETQYF. Written as DNA, the CDR3 is TGTGCCAGCAGTGCCACCGGACTAGCGGGAGCGGGGGAGACCCAGTACTTC.

This chain uses TRBV5-1 with TRBJ2-1; D may be TRBD2 (5 bases). This CDR3 is 15 amino acids long. The germline CDR1 and CDR2 sequences are SGHRS and YFSETQ. V lost 6 bases, J lost 0 bases, and 13 bases lay in between. The CDR3 nucleotides read TGCGCCAGCACCCCGGGAACGGGCTCCTACAATGAGCAGTTCTTC. Amino acid sequence: CASTPGTGSYNEQFF.

The V call is TRBV5-4, the J call TRBJ2-1; the D gene is possibly TRBD2 (5 bases). CDR1 and CDR2 from the germline V gene are SGHNT and YYREEE (reference sequence). The V end lost 4 bases, the J end lost 8 bases, and 16 bases lay between the germline ends. The CDR3 has 14 residues. The CDR3 coding sequence is TGTGCCAGCAGCCTACCCACTAGGGCCCATGAGCAGTTCTTC. Its protein is CASSLPTRAHEQFF.

This clonotype came up once. This chain links TRBV2 with TRBJ2-1, with TRBD2 matching over 12 bases. Germline CDR1 SNHLY, CDR2 FYNNEI. The CDR3 length is 16 residues. V shed 3 bases and J 4 bases; nucleotides not matched to a gene: 4. The CDR3 bases are TGTGCCAGCAGTGATCGGGGACTAGCGGGTTACAATGAGCAGTTCTTC. It codes for CASSDRGLAGYNEQFF.

This clonotype was observed a single time. The chain employs TRBV3-1 and TRBJ1-1; 9 positions match TRBD1. CDR3 length: 17 amino acids. Germline V CDR1 and CDR2: LGHDT, YNNKEL (reference sequence). Trimming took 5 bases from V and 4 from J; bases not matched to a gene: 14. CDR3 sequence (DNA): TGTGCCAGCAGCAAAGGACTCCGGGACAGGGTGGGCACTGAAGCTTTCTTT. It yields the protein CASSKGLRDRVGTEAFF.

The rearrangement joins TRBV6-5 to TRBJ2-7; 12 bases agree with TRBD2. The V and J ends lost 6 bases and 0 bases, in that order; junction bases with no gene match: 3. The CDR3 is made up of 15 amino acids. Germline loops: CDR1 MNHEY, CDR2 SVGAGI. CDR3: CASRRGLAGSYEQYF. DNA of the CDR3: TGTGCCAGCAGGAGGGGACTAGCGGGCTCCTACGAGCAGTACTTC.

This rearrangement joins TRBV18 to TRBJ2-2; maybe TRBD1 (5 bases). Germline-derived CDR1 and CDR2 are KGHSH and LQKENI. The V and J ends lost 3 bases and 1 base respectively, with 9 bases between them. This CDR3 has 15 amino acids. The CDR3 DNA follows: TGTGCCAGCTCACCCGGACACGGGAACACCGGGGAGCTGTTTTTT. Its protein is CASSPGHGNTGELFF.

The gene calls are TRBV5-1 and TRBJ2-2; 12 nucleotides line up with TRBD2. This CDR3 spans 16 amino acids. Germline V CDR1 and CDR2: SGHRS, YFSETQ. Germline trimming cut 6 bases from V and 1 base from J; bases unmatched to any gene: 4. This CDR3 is CASTRTSGMNTGELFF. The CDR3 DNA sequence: TGCGCCAGCACTCGGACTAGCGGGATGAACACCGGGGAGCTGTTTTTT. The full variable domain, completed using reference TRBV5-1 and TRBJ2-2, is KAGVTQTPRYLIKTRGQQVTLSCSPISGHRSVSWYQQTPGQGLQFLFEYFSETQRNKGNFPGRFSGRQFSNSRSEMNVSTLELGDSALYLCASTRTSGMNTGELFFGEGSRLTVL.

This clonotype was detected only once. The genes are TRBV20-1 and TRBJ1-2, with 7 bases matching TRBD1. Looked up from germline, CDR1 is DFQATT and CDR2 is SNEGSKA (reference sequence). The CDR3 consists of 12 residues. J lost 8 bases, V lost 5 bases, and 8 bases had no gene match. The CDR3 region is CSARDRVGGYTF. The CDR3 DNA follows: TGCAGTGCTCGTGACAGGGTTGGCGGCTACACCTTC.

The V and J genes are TRBV20-1 and TRBJ2-3; 15 positions agree with TRBD2. There are 14 residues in the CDR3. Germline V gene sequence: CDR1 DFQATT, CDR2 SNEGSKA (reference sequence). Trimming at V came to 5 bases and at J to 8 bases, leaving 5 bases not matched to a gene. CDR3 region: CSASTGLAGGTQYF. The DNA for the CDR3 is TGCAGTGCTTCAACGGGACTAGCGGGAGGTACGCAGTATTTT.

This chain links TRBV5-1 with TRBJ2-7; 8 bases agree with TRBD1. With V trimmed by 0 bases and J by 3 bases, 5 bases remained unmatched. This CDR3 is 15 amino acids long. The V gene's germline CDR1 is SGHRS and CDR2 YFSETQ. The CDR3 region has the DNA TGCGCCAGCAGCTTGGGGGGGACAGGCCTCTACGAGCAGTACTTC. It yields the protein CASSLGGTGLYEQYF.

CDR3 loop: CASSPQRGLLQETQYF. DNA of the CDR3: TGTGCCAGCAGCCCTCAGAGGGGTTTACTCCAAGAGACCCAGTACTTC. The rearrangement links TRBV7-2 to TRBJ2-5, with D possibly being TRBD1 or TRBD2 (5 bases each). V dropped 5 bases and J dropped 1 base, with 17 bases sitting between them. The CDR3 has 16 amino acids. Germline CDR1 is SGHTA and CDR2 is FQGNSA.

The sample holds a few counts of this clonotype. The genes are TRBV6-1 and TRBJ2-7; D unclear. In germline, CDR1 is MNHNS, CDR2 SASEGT. The V end lost 2 bases, the J end lost 5 bases, and 7 bases lay between the germline ends. This CDR3 contains 12 residues. The CDR3 loop is CASSEPADEQYF. The CDR3 DNA reads as TGTGCCAGCAGTGAACCGGCCGACGAGCAGTACTTC.

The chain couples TRBV4-1 to TRBJ2-3; TRBD2 matches at 7 bases. In germline, CDR1 is MGHRA, CDR2 YSYEKL. Trimming took 1 base from V and 2 from J; bases not matched to a gene: 3. This CDR3 contains 15 residues. The CDR3 spells CASSQGRDYTDTQYF. DNA of the CDR3: TGCGCCAGCAGCCAAGGCAGGGACTACACAGATACGCAGTATTTT.

CDR3 coding DNA: TGTGCCAGCAGCCCCCTGACTGGACGATCCCCCAAAATCGGTCAGTACTTC. Amino acid sequence: CASSPLTGRSPKIGQYF. The chain carries TRBV7-9 and TRBJ2-4, with no clear D. From germline, CDR1 is SEHNR and CDR2 FQNEAQ (reference sequence). CDR3 length: 17 residues. V was trimmed by 5 bases and J by 12 bases, leaving 29 bases between them.

The V and J genes are TRBV28 and TRBJ1-2; a weak D match, TRBD1 (5 bases). The V end was cut by 6 bases, the J end by 3 bases, with 8 bases between. The CDR3 contains 12 residues. CDR1 and CDR2 from the germline V gene are MDHEN and SYDVKM. This CDR3 is CASRTVDYGYTF. In DNA, the CDR3 is TGTGCCAGCAGGACAGTTGACTATGGCTACACCTTC.

The chain links TRBV28 to TRBJ2-2; unclear D gene. The CDR3 sequence is 13 residues long. Germline CDR1 is MDHEN and CDR2 is SYDVKM. V gave up 3 bases and J gave up 6 bases, with 8 bases separating them. The CDR3 DNA follows: TGTGCCAGCAGTTTGCCCTTACCCGGGGAGCTGTTTTTT. Translation: CASSLPLPGELFF.

DNA for the CDR3: TGCGCCAGCAGCCAAGGGTTCTTGGCGGGAGGCGAGACCCAGTACTTC. As protein: CASSQGFLAGGETQYF. The gene calls are TRBV4-1 and TRBJ2-5; 8 bases line up with TRBD2. Germline V gene sequence: CDR1 MGHRA, CDR2 YSYEKL. The CDR3 extends over 16 amino acids. Trimming took 1 base from V and 5 from J; bases not matched to a gene: 9.

This chain connects TRBV2 to TRBJ1-3; 7 positions match TRBD1. CDR1 and CDR2 from the germline V gene are SNHLY and FYNNEI. This CDR3 is built from 14 residues. The V and J ends lost 5 bases and 4 bases, in that order; junction bases with no gene match: 5. The CDR3 protein is CASSQTGLGNTIYF. CDR3 bases: TGTGCCAGCAGTCAGACAGGGCTAGGAAACACCATATATTTT.

This sequence joins TRBV6-1 and TRBJ2-6; 11 positions match TRBD1. The CDR3 covers 17 residues. Germline V gene lookup returns CDR1 MNHNS and CDR2 SASEGT. V was pared by 7 bases and J by 1 base, with 6 bases of the junction left unmatched. This chain's CDR3 is CASTRTGGASGANVLTF. CDR3 nucleotide sequence: TGTGCCAGCACTCGGACAGGGGGCGCGTCTGGGGCCAACGTCCTGACTTTC.

This chain joins TRBV4-1 and TRBJ2-6; 8 nucleotides align to TRBD2. The CDR3 totals 17 residues. Germline CDR1 and CDR2: MGHRA and YSYEKL. The V and J ends lost 0 bases and 4 bases, in that order; junction bases with no gene match: 5. The CDR3 loop reads CASSQDSGAAGANVLTF. In DNA form, the CDR3 reads TGCGCCAGCAGCCAAGATAGCGGGGCTGCGGGGGCCAACGTCCTGACTTTC.

A single count supports this clonotype. The CDR3 reads CSARDDSRGLAPFF. The DNA of the CDR3 is TGCAGTGCTAGAGATGATAGTCGGGGACTAGCGCCGTTCTTC. The rearrangement joins TRBV20-1 to TRBJ2-1; the match to TRBD2 covers 10 bases. The CDR3 length is 14 residues. The junction had 11 bases not matched to a gene; V was cut back by 0 bases and J by 15 bases. Germline V lookup: CDR1 DFQATT, CDR2 SNEGSKA (reference sequence).

V gene TRBV4-1 combines with J gene TRBJ2-6, with D tentatively TRBD1 (5 bases). Germline CDR1 is MGHRA and CDR2 is YSYEKL. This CDR3 has 18 residues. Trimming shortened V by 0 bases and J by 1 base, and 13 bases separated the two germline ends. Here the CDR3 DNA reads TGCGCCAGCAGCCAAGAATCAAGGGGCCCTTCTGGGGCCAACGTCCTGACTTTC. Translating it yields CASSQESRGPSGANVLTF.

The chain joins TRBV5-1 to TRBJ2-5; 15 nucleotides agree with TRBD2. The germline V gene has CDR1 SGHRS and CDR2 YFSETQ. CDR3 length: 15 residues. V gave up 4 bases and J gave up 4 bases; unmatched junction bases: 2. The CDR3 DNA reads TGCGCCAGCAGCCTGGGACTAGCGGGAGGAGAGACCCAGTACTTC. It encodes CASSLGLAGGETQYF. The full variable domain, in which reference TRBV5-1 and TRBJ2-5 provide the parts outside the CDR3, is KAGVTQTPRYLIKTRGQQVTLSCSPISGHRSVSWYQQTPGQGLQFLFEYFSETQRNKGNFPGRFSGRQFSNSRSEMNVSTLELGDSALYLCASSLGLAGGETQYFGPGTRLLVL.

V gene TRBV14 combines with J gene TRBJ2-5; D uncertain. Germline-derived CDR1 and CDR2 are SGHDN and FVKESK. The CDR3 runs to 15 residues. V gave up 4 bases and J gave up 4 bases, with 16 bases separating them. CDR3 sequence: CASSLLPDHRETQYF. CDR3 nucleotides: TGTGCCAGCAGCCTCCTGCCTGACCATAGAGAGACCCAGTACTTC.

This chain links TRBV27 with TRBJ2-2; 7 bases are a match to TRBD2. This CDR3 is built from 15 residues. The ends lost 1 base at V and 3 bases at J; junction bases unmatched: 2. The germline V gene encodes CDR1 MNHEY and CDR2 SMNVEV (reference sequence). The CDR3 DNA follows: TGTGCCAGCAGTTTATGGGGGAGGGACACCGGGGAGCTGTTTTTT. Translation: CASSLWGRDTGELFF.